These 2 T cell receptor beta chains came from one sample sequenced in a study of OX40 agonist ivuxolimab in advanced cancers. The repertoire was sequenced with immunoSEQ multiplex PCR; TCRdb's copy has only in-frame clones and lacks some. This table holds roughly 86,000 clones, more than 80% found once. The specimen was CD4+ or CD8+ T cells sorted from blood, collected in a trial of the OX40 agonist ivuxolimab. These receptor sequences come from an adult with an advanced solid tumor such as melanoma, head and neck, liver or kidney cancer.

The rearrangement links TRBV11-3 to TRBJ2-1, with 9 bases aligning to TRBD2. CDR1 and CDR2 (germline): SGHNT, YENEEA. The CDR3 spans 16 residues. The V and J ends lost 0 bases and 4 bases, in that order; junction bases with no gene match: 4. Written as DNA, the CDR3 is TGTGCCAGCAGCTTAGAAAGTCTAGCGGGGTACAATGAGCAGTTCTTC. It encodes CASSLESLAGYNEQFF.

The V call is TRBV5-6, the J call TRBJ2-7, with TRBD2 matching over 11 bases. CDR1 is SGHDT and CDR2 is YYEEEE in the germline V gene. J gave up 4 bases and V 4 bases, and 10 bases lay outside the gene matches. The CDR3 is made up of 16 amino acids. CDR3 in DNA: TGTGCCAGCAGCCAAAAAGCTAGCGGGAGGTTTTACGAGCAGTACTTC. It translates to CASSQKASGRFYEQYF. Drawing the rest from reference TRBV5-6 and TRBJ2-7, the complete variable domain is DAGVTQSPTHLIKTRGQQVTLRCSPKSGHDTVSWYQQALGQGPQFIFQYYEEEERQRGNFPDRFSGHQFPNYSSELNVNALLLGDSALYLCASSQKASGRFYEQYFGPGTRLTVT.